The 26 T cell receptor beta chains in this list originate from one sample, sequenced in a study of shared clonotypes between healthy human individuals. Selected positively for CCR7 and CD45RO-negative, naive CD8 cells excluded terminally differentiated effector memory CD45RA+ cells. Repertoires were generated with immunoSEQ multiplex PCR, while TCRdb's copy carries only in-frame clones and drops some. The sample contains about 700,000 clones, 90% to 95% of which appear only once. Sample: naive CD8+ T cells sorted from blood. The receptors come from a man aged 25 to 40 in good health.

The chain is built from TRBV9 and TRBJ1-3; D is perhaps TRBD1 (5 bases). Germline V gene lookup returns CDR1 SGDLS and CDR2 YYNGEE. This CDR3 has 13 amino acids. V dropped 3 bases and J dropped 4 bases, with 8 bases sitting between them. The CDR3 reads CASSGTSGNTIYF. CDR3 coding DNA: TGTGCCAGCAGCGGGACATCGGGAAACACCATATATTTT.

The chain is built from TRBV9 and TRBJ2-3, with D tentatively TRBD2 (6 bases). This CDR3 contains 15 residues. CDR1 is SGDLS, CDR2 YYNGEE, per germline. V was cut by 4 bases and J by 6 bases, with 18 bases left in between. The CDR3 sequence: CASSQLEGHTDTQYF. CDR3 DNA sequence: TGTGCCAGCAGCCAATTGGAGGGTCATACGGATACGCAGTATTTT.

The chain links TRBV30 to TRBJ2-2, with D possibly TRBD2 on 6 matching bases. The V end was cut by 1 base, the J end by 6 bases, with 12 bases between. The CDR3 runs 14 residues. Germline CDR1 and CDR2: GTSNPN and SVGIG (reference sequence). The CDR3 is CAWSEGLLSGELFF. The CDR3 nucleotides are TGTGCCTGGAGTGAGGGACTCCTGTCCGGGGAGCTGTTTTTT.

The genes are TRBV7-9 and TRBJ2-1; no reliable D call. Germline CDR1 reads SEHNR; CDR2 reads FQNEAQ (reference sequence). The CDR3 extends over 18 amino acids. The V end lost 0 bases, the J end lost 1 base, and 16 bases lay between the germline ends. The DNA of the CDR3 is TGTGCCAGCAGCTTAGCTGATCCGGAGTTCCCTTCCTACAATGAGCAGTTCTTC. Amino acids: CASSLADPEFPSYNEQFF.

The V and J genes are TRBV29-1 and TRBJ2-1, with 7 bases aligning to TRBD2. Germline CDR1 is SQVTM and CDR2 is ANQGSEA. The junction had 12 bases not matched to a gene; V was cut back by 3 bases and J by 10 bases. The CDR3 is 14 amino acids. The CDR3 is CSVEGVREDPEQFF. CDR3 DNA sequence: TGCAGCGTTGAGGGGGTCCGGGAGGACCCGGAGCAGTTCTTC.

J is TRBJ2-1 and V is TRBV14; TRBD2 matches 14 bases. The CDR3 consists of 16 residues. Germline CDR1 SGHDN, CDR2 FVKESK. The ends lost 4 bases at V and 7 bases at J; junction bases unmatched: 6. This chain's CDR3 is CASSPKGLAGANEQFF. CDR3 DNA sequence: TGTGCCAGCAGCCCAAAGGGACTAGCGGGAGCGAATGAGCAGTTCTTC.

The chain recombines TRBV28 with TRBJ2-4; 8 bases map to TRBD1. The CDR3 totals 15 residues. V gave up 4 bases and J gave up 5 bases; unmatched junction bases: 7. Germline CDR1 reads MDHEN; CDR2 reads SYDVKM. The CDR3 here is CASSSRFRGQNIQYF. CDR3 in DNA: TGTGCCAGCAGTTCCCGTTTCAGGGGGCAAAACATTCAGTACTTC.

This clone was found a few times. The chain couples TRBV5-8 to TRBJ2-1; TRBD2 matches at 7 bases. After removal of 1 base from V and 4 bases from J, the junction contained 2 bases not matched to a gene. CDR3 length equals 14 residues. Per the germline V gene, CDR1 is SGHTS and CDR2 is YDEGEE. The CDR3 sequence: CASSLPAGYNEQFF. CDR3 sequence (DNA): TGTGCCAGCAGCTTGCCAGCGGGGTACAATGAGCAGTTCTTC. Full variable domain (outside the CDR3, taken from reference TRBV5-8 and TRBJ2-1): EAGVTQSPTHLIKTRGQQATLRCSPISGHTSVYWYQQALGLGLQFLLWYDEGEERNRGNFPPRFSGRQFPNYSSELNVNALELEDSALYLCASSLPAGYNEQFFGPGTRLTVL.

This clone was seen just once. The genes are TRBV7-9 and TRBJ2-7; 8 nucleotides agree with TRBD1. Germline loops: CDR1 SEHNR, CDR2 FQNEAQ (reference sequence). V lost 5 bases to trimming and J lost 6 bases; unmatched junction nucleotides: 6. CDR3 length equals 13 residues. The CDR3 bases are TGTGCCAGCAGCATTGGACAGGGCAGCGAGCAGTACTTC. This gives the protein CASSIGQGSEQYF.

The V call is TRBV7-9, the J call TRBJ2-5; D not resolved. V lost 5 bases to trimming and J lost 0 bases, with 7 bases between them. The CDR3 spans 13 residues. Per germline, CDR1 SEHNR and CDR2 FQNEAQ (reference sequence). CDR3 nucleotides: TGTGCCAGCAGCCGCCGGGACCAAGAGACCCAGTACTTC. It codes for CASSRRDQETQYF.

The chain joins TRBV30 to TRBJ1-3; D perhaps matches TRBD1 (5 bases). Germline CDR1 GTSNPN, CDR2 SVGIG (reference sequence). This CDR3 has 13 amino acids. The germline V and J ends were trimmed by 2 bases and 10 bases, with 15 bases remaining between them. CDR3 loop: CAWSLDGAITIYF. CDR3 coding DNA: TGTGCCTGGAGTCTGGACGGGGCCATTACCATATATTTT.

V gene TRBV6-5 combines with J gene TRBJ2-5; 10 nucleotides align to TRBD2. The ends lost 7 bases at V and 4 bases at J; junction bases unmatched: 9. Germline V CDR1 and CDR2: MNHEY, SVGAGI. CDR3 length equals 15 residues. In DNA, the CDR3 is TGTGCCAGCACCTCACCAGCGGGAGGGCGAGAGACCCAGTACTTC. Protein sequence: CASTSPAGGRETQYF.

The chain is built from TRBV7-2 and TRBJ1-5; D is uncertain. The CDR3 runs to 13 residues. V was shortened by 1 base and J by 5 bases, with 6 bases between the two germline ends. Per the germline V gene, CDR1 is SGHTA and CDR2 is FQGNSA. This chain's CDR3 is CASSLGGDQPQHF. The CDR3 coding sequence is TGTGCCAGCAGCTTAGGTGGAGATCAGCCCCAGCATTTT. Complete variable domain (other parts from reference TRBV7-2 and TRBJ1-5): GAGVSQSPSNKVTEKGKDVELRCDPISGHTALYWYRQSLGQGLEFLIYFQGNSAPDKSGLPSDRFSAERTGGSVSTLTIQRTQQEDSAVYLCASSLGGDQPQHFGDGTRLSIL.

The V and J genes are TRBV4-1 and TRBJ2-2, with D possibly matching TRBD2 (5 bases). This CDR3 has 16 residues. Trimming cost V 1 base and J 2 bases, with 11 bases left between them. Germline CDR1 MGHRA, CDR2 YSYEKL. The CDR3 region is CASSQVPGINTGELFF. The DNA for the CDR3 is TGCGCCAGCAGCCAAGTACCCGGGATAAACACCGGGGAGCTGTTTTTT.

This chain's CDR3 is CASSSPQQGAQGYTF. As DNA, the CDR3 is TGTGCCAGCAGCTCACCCCAACAGGGGGCGCAGGGCTACACCTTC. The chain carries TRBV13 and TRBJ1-2; 9 positions match TRBD1. Per the germline V gene, CDR1 is PRHDT and CDR2 is FYEKMQ (reference sequence). The CDR3 spans 15 residues. Trimming at V came to 4 bases and at J to 8 bases, leaving 11 bases not matched to a gene.

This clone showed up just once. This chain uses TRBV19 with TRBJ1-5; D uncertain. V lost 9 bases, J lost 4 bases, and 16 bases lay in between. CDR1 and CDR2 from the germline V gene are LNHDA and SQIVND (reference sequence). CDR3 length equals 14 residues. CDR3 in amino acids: CASAEFIANQPQHF. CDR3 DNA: TGTGCCAGCGCGGAGTTTATAGCAAATCAGCCCCAGCATTTT.

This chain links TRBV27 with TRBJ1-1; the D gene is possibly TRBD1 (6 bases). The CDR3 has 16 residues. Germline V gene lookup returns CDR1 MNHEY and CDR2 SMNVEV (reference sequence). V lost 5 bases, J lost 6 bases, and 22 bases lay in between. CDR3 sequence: CASSNRANPSNAEAFF. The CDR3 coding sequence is TGTGCCAGCAGTAACAGGGCCAACCCGTCCAATGCTGAAGCTTTCTTT.

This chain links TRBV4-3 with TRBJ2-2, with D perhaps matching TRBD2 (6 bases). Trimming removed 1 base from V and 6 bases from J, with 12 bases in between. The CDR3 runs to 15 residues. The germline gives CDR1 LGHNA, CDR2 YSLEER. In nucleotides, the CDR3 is TGCGCCAGCAGCCAAGGGGACTGGGGGTCCGGGGAGCTGTTTTTT. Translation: CASSQGDWGSGELFF.

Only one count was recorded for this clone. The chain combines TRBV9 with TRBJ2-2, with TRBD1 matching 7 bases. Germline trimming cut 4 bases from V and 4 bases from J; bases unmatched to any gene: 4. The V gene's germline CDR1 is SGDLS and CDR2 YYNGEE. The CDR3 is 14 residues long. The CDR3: CASSQGDSTGELFF. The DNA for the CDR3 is TGTGCCAGCAGCCAGGGGGATAGCACCGGGGAGCTGTTTTTT.

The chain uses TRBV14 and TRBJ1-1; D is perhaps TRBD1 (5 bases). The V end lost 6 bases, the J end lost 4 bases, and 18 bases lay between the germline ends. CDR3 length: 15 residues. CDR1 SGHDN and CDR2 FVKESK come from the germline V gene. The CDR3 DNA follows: TGTGCCAGCAGTCTCTGGGCCTCGGGGGGCACTGAAGCTTTCTTT. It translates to CASSLWASGGTEAFF.

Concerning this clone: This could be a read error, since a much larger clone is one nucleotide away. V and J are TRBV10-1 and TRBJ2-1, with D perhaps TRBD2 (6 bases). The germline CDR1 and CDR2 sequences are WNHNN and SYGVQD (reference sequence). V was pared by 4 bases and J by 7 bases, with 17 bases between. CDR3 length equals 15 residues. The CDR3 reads CASSVDQGGINEQFF. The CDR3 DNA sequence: TGCGCCAGCAGTGTGGACCAGGGCGGGATTAATGAGCAGTTCTTC.

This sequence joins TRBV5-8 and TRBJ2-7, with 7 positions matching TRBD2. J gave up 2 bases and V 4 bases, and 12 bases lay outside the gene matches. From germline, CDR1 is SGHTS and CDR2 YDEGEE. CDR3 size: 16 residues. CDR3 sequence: CASSTASGIIAYEQYF. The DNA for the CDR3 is TGTGCCAGCAGCACCGCCAGCGGGATAATAGCCTACGAGCAGTACTTC.

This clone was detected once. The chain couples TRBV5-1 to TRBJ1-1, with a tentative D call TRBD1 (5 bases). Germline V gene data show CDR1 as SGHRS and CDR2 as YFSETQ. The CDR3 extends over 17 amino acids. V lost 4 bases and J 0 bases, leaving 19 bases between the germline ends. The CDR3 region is CASSPRWGELVNTEAFF. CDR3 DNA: TGCGCCAGCAGCCCCAGGTGGGGGGAGTTAGTGAACACTGAAGCTTTCTTT.

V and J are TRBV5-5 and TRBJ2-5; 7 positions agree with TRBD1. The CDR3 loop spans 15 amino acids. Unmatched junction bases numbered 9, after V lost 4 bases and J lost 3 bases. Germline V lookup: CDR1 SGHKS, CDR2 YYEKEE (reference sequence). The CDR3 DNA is TGTGCCAGCAGCGGTAACCGGGACAGTGAAGAGACCCAGTACTTC. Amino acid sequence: CASSGNRDSEETQYF.

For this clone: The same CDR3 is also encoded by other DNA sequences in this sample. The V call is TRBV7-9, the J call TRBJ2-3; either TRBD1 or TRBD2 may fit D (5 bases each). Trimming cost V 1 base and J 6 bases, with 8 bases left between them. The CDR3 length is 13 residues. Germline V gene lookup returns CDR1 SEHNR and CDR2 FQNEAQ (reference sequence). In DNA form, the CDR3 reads TGTGCCAGCAGCTTAGTCGGGGCGGATACGCAGTATTTT. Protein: CASSLVGADTQYF.

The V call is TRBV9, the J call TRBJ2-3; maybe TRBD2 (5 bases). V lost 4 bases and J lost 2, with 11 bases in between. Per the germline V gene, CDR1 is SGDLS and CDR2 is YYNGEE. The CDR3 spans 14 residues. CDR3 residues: CASSQETITDTQYF. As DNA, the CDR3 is TGTGCCAGCAGCCAGGAGACTATCACAGATACGCAGTATTTT.